Each of the 22 T cell receptor beta chains below was sequenced from the same sample in a study of graft-versus-host responses after intestinal transplantation. Profiling relied on immunoSEQ multiplex PCR, and the TCRdb table lists in-frame clones only, not all of them. The sample shows tens of thousands of clones, more than 90% of them seen only once. These receptors have no identified antigens. The material was unstimulated CD4+ T cells sorted from spleen or lymph node cells, obtained before intestinal transplant. The receptors here all came from a human donor who received an intestinal transplant.

The V gene is TRBV7-7, the J gene TRBJ2-7; D tentatively reads TRBD1 or TRBD2 (5 bases each). The CDR3 has 16 amino acids. Trimming shortened V by 5 bases and J by 0 bases, and 17 bases separated the two germline ends. The germline CDR1 and CDR2 sequences are SSHAT and FNYEAQ (reference sequence). CDR3 sequence: CASSPAGTPSSYEQYF. Written as DNA, the CDR3 is TGTGCCAGCAGCCCAGCCGGGACCCCGAGCTCCTACGAGCAGTACTTC.

Concerning this clone itself: Germline is not matched at one junction end, which may reflect a read error. This chain links TRBV9 with TRBJ2-5; the D is unclear. Germline V CDR1 and CDR2: SGDLS, YYNGEE. This CDR3 comprises 11 residues. For the CDR3, the DNA is TGTACCAGCAGCGTAGGAGAGACCCAGTACTTC. It is translated as CTSSVGETQYF.

This clone was seen a handful of times. The CDR3 here is CASSVTGGGETQYF. In DNA form, the CDR3 reads TGTGCCAGCAGCGTAACAGGGGGTGGAGAGACCCAGTACTTC. The rearrangement uses TRBV9 and TRBJ2-5; 8 bases are a match to TRBD1. V shed 1 base, J shed 4 bases, and the junction held 3 bases outside the gene matches. The CDR3 has 14 residues. The germline V gene encodes CDR1 SGDLS and CDR2 YYNGEE.

The chain combines TRBV5-1 with TRBJ2-3; D perhaps matches TRBD2 (5 bases). V dropped 0 bases and J dropped 5 bases, with 7 bases sitting between them. CDR3 length: 13 amino acids. Germline-derived CDR1 and CDR2 are SGHRS and YFSETQ. The CDR3 is CASSLAAGDTQYF. In DNA form, the CDR3 reads TGCGCCAGCAGCTTGGCTGCGGGAGATACGCAGTATTTT.

V is TRBV7-3 and J is TRBJ2-7; D is possibly TRBD1 (6 bases). The CDR3 has 15 residues. With 4 bases removed from V and 3 bases from J, the gap between germline ends came to 16 bases. In germline, CDR1 is SGHTA, CDR2 FQGTGA. CDR3 nucleotides: TGTGCCAGCAGCTCCCTGCCAGGGGAAGGCTACGAGCAGTACTTC. Encoded protein: CASSSLPGEGYEQYF.

This clone was counted once. The chain joins TRBV18 to TRBJ2-2, with D unclear. The germline CDR1 and CDR2 sequences are KGHSH and LQKENI. This CDR3 spans 15 amino acids. The ends were cut back, 6 bases at V and 2 bases at J, with 13 bases in the middle. The CDR3 spells CASSPSKLNTGELFF. The CDR3 nucleotides read TGTGCCAGCTCGCCGTCGAAGTTAAACACCGGGGAGCTGTTTTTT.

V gene TRBV18 combines with J gene TRBJ2-6; no clear D gene. Germline assignment: CDR1 KGHSH and CDR2 LQKENI. V lost 6 bases and J lost 0, with 9 bases in between. The CDR3 extends over 15 amino acids. In DNA, the CDR3 is TGTGCCAGCTCCCAAGGAATCTCTGGGGCCAACGTCCTGACTTTC. Translating gives CASSQGISGANVLTF.

This clone was seen only once. The rearrangement uses TRBV30 and TRBJ2-7, with D perhaps TRBD2 (5 bases). CDR1 is GTSNPN and CDR2 is SVGIG in the germline V gene (reference sequence). This CDR3 region has 14 residues. The V gene lost 4 bases and the J gene lost 3 bases, with 16 bases spanning the gap. The chain's CDR3 is CAWILGLPGYEQYF. The CDR3 DNA reads as TGTGCCTGGATTCTCGGACTGCCAGGCTACGAGCAGTACTTC.

This sequence joins TRBV18 and TRBJ2-7; D tentatively reads TRBD1 or TRBD2 (5 bases each). V lost 2 bases and J 3 bases, leaving 11 bases between the germline ends. This CDR3 comprises 14 residues. CDR1 is KGHSH and CDR2 is LQKENI in the germline V gene. CDR3 residues: CASSPTGLNYEQYF. The DNA of the CDR3 is TGTGCCAGCTCACCAACAGGACTTAACTACGAGCAGTACTTC.

This chain joins TRBV19 and TRBJ1-5; 7 bases are shared with TRBD1. CDR1 and CDR2 from the germline V gene are LNHDA and SQIVND (reference sequence). The CDR3 covers 15 residues. The trim removed 6 bases at V and 1 base at J, leaving 6 bases unmatched. The CDR3 loop is CASRRGQMSNQPQHF. The DNA of the CDR3 is TGTGCCAGTAGACGGGGACAGATGAGCAATCAGCCCCAGCATTTT.

This chain connects TRBV30 to TRBJ1-1; D uncertain. The length of the CDR3 is 12 residues. The germline gives CDR1 GTSNPN, CDR2 SVGIG (reference sequence). Trimming pared 4 bases from V and 2 bases from J, leaving 8 bases between. Here the CDR3 DNA reads TGTGCCTGGAAGGAGGGAAACACTGAAGCTTTCTTT. This translates into CAWKEGNTEAFF.

J is TRBJ2-3 and V is TRBV30, with D possibly being TRBD1 (6 bases). Germline CDR1 and CDR2: GTSNPN and SVGIG (reference sequence). Between the trimmed V and J ends, which lost 1 base and 0 bases, there was a span of 11 bases. The CDR3 spans 15 residues. The CDR3 loop is CAWSGGPGSTDTQYF. As DNA, the CDR3 is TGTGCCTGGAGTGGGGGGCCAGGCAGCACAGATACGCAGTATTTT.

CDR3 nucleotides: TGCGCCAGCAGCTTGGGGGTAATGGATAATGAGCAGTTCTTC. It encodes CASSLGVMDNEQFF. The J gene is TRBJ2-1, the V gene TRBV5-1; D unclear. Germline-derived CDR1 and CDR2 are SGHRS and YFSETQ. The CDR3 length is 14 residues. Deletions cut 0 bases from V and 7 bases from J, with 11 bases between.

The chain carries TRBV7-2 and TRBJ2-7; 8 positions agree with TRBD2. Germline V gene data show CDR1 as SGHTA and CDR2 as FQGNSA. The length of the CDR3 is 15 residues. Trimming at V came to 5 bases and at J to 4 bases, leaving 10 bases not matched to a gene. CDR3 protein: CASSPVGTSGYEQYF. The CDR3 DNA follows: TGTGCCAGCAGCCCGGTTGGGACTAGTGGGTACGAGCAGTACTTC.

The rearrangement uses TRBV6-1 and TRBJ2-7; tentative D call: TRBD1 (5 bases). The CDR3 is 13 amino acids. Deletions cut 7 bases from V and 0 bases from J, with 10 bases between. CDR1 and CDR2 from the germline V gene are MNHNS and SASEGT. The CDR3 DNA reads TGTGCCAGCACTCGGCAGGGCTCCTACGAGCAGTACTTC. It specifies CASTRQGSYEQYF.

This chain uses TRBV18 with TRBJ2-3; 8 nucleotides agree with TRBD2. The ends lost 4 bases at V and 4 bases at J; junction bases unmatched: 7. Germline V gene sequence: CDR1 KGHSH, CDR2 LQKENI. The CDR3 runs to 15 residues. The CDR3 region is CASSLSAGVSDTQYF. The CDR3 DNA is TGTGCCAGCTCACTCTCAGCGGGAGTCTCAGATACGCAGTATTTT.

This chain connects TRBV13 to TRBJ2-6; a possible D gene is TRBD2 (5 bases). Germline CDR1 PRHDT, CDR2 FYEKMQ (reference sequence). Between the trimmed V and J ends, which lost 2 bases and 2 bases, there was a span of 13 bases. There are 17 residues in the CDR3. The CDR3 nucleotides are TGTGCCAGCAGCTTAAGGAAAGGGAGAACTGGGGCCAACGTCCTGACTTTC. It encodes CASSLRKGRTGANVLTF.

This clone occurred a few times. The chain has TRBV7-9 and TRBJ1-4; D ambiguous. Germline CDR1 SEHNR, CDR2 FQNEAQ (reference sequence). The CDR3 has 11 residues. Trimming removed 3 bases at V and 5 bases at J, with 1 base between. CDR3 sequence (DNA): TGTGCCAGCAGCTTGAATGAAAAACTGTTTTTT. It yields the protein CASSLNEKLFF. The entire variable domain, with the rest obtained from reference TRBV7-9 and TRBJ1-4, is as follows: DTGVSQNPRHKITKRGQNVTFRCDPISEHNRLYWYRQTLGQGPEFLTYFQNEAQLEKSRLLSDRFSAERPKGSFSTLEIQRTEQGDSAMYLCASSLNEKLFFGSGTQLSVL.

This sequence joins TRBV5-1 and TRBJ2-3, with 7 bases fitting TRBD1. CDR3 size: 17 residues. Per the germline V gene, CDR1 is SGHRS and CDR2 is YFSETQ. The V and J ends lost 3 bases and 0 bases, in that order; junction bases with no gene match: 10. The CDR3 coding sequence is TGCGCCAGCAGCTATGCAACAGGGGTCTTTAGCACAGATACGCAGTATTTT. Protein product: CASSYATGVFSTDTQYF.

The chain combines TRBV5-1 with TRBJ2-7; 10 bases agree with TRBD2. The junction had 4 bases not matched to a gene; V was cut back by 5 bases and J by 2 bases. CDR3 length: 14 amino acids. Germline CDR1 SGHRS, CDR2 YFSETQ. The CDR3 reads CASSASGGTYEQYF. The CDR3 DNA reads as TGCGCCAGCAGTGCTAGCGGGGGAACCTACGAGCAGTACTTC.

The chain couples TRBV2 to TRBJ1-5; D may be TRBD1 (6 bases). Trimming removed 11 bases at V and 0 bases at J, with 29 bases between. This CDR3 is 19 amino acids long. From germline, CDR1 is SNHLY and CDR2 FYNNEI. The CDR3 DNA sequence: TGTGCCGGTACCGTGGGGACGGCAGGGTTAGGGGGTAGCAATCAGCCCCAGCATTTT. This encodes CAGTVGTAGLGGSNQPQHF.

This chain joins TRBV5-1 and TRBJ2-7; TRBD1 matches at 8 bases. V lost 3 bases to trimming and J lost 2 bases; unmatched junction nucleotides: 4. The CDR3 totals 14 residues. Germline lookup yields CDR1 SGHRS and CDR2 YFSETQ. The CDR3 reads CASSSGTGPYEQYF. CDR3 in DNA: TGCGCCAGCAGCTCCGGGACAGGACCCTACGAGCAGTACTTC.